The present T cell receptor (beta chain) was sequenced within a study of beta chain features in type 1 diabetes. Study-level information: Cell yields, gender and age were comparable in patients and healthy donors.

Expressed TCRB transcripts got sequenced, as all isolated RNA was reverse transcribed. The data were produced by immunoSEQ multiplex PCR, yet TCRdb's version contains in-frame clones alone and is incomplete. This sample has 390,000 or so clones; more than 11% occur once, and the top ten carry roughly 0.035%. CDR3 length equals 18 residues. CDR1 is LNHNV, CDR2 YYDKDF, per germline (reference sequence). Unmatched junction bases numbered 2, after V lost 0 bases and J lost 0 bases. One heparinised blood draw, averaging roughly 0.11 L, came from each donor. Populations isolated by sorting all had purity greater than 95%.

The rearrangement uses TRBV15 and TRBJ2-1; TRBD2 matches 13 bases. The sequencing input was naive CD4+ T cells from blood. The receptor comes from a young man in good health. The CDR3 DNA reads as TGTGCCACCAGCAGAGAGGGACTAGCGGGAACCTCCTACAATGAGCAGTTCTTC. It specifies CATSREGLAGTSYNEQFF.